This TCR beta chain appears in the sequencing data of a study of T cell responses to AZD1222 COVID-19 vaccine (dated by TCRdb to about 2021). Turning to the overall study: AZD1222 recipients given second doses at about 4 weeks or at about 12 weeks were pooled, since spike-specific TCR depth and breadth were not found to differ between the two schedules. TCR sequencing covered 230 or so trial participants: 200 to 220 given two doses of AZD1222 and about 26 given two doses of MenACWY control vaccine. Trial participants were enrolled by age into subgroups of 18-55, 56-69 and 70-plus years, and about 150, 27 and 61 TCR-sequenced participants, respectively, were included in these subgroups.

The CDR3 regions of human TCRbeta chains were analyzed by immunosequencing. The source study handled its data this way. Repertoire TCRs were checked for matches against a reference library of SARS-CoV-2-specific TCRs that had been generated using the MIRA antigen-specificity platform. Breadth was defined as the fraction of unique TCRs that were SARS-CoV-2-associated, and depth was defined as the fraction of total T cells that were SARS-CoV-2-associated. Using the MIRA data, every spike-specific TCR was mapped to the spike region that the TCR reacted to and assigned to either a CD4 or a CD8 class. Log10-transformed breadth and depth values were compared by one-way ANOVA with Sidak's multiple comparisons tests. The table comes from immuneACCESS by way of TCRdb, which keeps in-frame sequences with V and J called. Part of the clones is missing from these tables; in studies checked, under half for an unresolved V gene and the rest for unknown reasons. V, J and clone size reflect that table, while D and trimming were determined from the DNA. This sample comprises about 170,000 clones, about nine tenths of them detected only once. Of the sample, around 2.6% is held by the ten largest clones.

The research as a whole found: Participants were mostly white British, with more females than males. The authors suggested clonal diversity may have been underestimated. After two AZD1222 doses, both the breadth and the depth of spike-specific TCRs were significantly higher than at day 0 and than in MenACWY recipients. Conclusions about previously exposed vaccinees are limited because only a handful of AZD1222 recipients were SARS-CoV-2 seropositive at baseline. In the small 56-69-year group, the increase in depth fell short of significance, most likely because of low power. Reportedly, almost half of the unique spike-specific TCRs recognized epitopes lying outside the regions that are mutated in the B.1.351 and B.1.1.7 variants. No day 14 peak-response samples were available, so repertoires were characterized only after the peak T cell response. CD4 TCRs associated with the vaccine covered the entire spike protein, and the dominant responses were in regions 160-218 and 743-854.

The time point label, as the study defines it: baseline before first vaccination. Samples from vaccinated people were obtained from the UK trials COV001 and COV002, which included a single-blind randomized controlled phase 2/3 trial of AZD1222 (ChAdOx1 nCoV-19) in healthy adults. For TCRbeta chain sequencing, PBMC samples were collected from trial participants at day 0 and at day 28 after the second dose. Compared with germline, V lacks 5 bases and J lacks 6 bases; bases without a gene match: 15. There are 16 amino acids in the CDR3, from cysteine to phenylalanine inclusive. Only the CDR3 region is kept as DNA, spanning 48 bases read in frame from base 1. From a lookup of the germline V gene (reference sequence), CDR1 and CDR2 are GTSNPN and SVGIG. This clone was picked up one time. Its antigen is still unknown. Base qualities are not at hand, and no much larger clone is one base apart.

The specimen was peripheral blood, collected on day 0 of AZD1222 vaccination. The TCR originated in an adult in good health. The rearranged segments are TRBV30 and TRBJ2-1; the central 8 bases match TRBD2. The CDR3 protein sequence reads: CAWAPGSSGMGNEQFF. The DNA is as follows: TGTGCCTGGGCCCCAGGGAGTAGCGGGATGGGCAATGAGCAGTTCTTC.